Listed below are T cell receptor beta chains from one sample, sequenced in a study of T-cell memory formation after mild COVID-19. TCRdb used MiXCR to reprocess the 5' RACE reads, holding one entry per CDR3 protein. The sample yields 290,000 or so distinct CDR3 sequences, approximately 19% seen once. Sequencing input: PBMCs or a T cell subset sorted from them (not recorded which). These receptors were taken from a man between 18 and 29 years old who had mild COVID-19 (a few samples of this study predate the infection). Cell type and time point are not known. Both conserved end residues are part of each CDR3. A D gene is named only where the DNA matches it firmly. Size tells how often a clone was seen (once, few, many) or the class of an expanded clone, and some rows leave it out.

v_call	j_call	clone_size	d_call	cdr3_nt	cdr3_aa
TRBV18	TRBJ1-1	-	TRBD1	TGTGCCAGCTCACCAGACAGGGACACTGAAGCTTTCTTT	CASSPDRDTEAFF
TRBV6-6	TRBJ2-1	many	-	TGTGCCAGCAGTTACCCAAGGTCAGGGAAGAGCTACAATGAGCAGTTCTTC	CASSYPRSGKSYNEQFF
TRBV7-9	TRBJ1-1	-	-	TGTGCCAGCAGTTATATTGGGATATCTGAAGCTTTCTTT	CASSYIGISEAFF
TRBV5-6	TRBJ1-5	-	-	TGTGCCAGCAGCGAGACAGGTACCCCCGGGCCCCAGCATTTT	CASSETGTPGPQHF
TRBV20-1	TRBJ2-2	few	-	TGCAGTGCTATGGAAGGGCCGAACACCGGGGAGCTGTTTTTT	CSAMEGPNTGELFF
TRBV20-1	TRBJ2-7	-	-	TGCAGTGCTAGGTTCTTCTCCTACGAGCAGTACTTC	CSARFFSYEQYF
TRBV5-1	TRBJ2-5	few	-	TGCGCCAGCAGCTTGGGTCAGCCCCAAGAGACCCAGTACTTC	CASSLGQPQETQYF
TRBV3-1	TRBJ1-2	many	TRBD1	TGCGCCAGCAGCCAAGACAGGGGCCATGGCTACACCTTC	CASSQDRGHGYTF
TRBV7-2	TRBJ2-5	-	TRBD2	TGTGCCAGCAGCTTATTTCTAGCGGGGGGCCAAGAGACCCAGTACTTC	CASSLFLAGGQETQYF
TRBV5-1	TRBJ2-3	few	TRBD2	TGCGCCAGCACCCCCTCGGCGGGGGGGGTTAGCACAGATACGCAGTATTTT	CASTPSAGGVSTDTQYF
TRBV20-1	TRBJ1-2	-	TRBD1	TGCAGTGCTCGAAGACAGGGTGGACCCCTGGGCTACACCTTC	CSARRQGGPLGYTF
TRBV7-2	TRBJ1-5	-	TRBD1	TGTGCCAGCAGCTCCGACAGGGCGCAGCCCCAGCATTTT	CASSSDRAQPQHF
TRBV15	TRBJ1-3	few	-	TGTGCCACCAGCAGAGATCCAGGGTTGTCTGGAAACACCATATATTTT	CATSRDPGLSGNTIYF
TRBV6-2/TRBV6-3	TRBJ2-3	-	-	TGTGCCGCCCAAGCAGTGGATACGCAGTATTTT	CAAQAVDTQYF
TRBV5-1	TRBJ1-3	many	-	TGCGCCAGCAGCTTGGGGGCTGGAAACACCATATATTTT	CASSLGAGNTIYF
TRBV12-3/TRBV12-4	TRBJ2-7	-	TRBD1	TGTGCCAGCAGCCCCTTGGCAACAGGGGGAAGCTCCTACGAGCAGTACTTC	CASSPLATGGSSYEQYF
TRBV7-2	TRBJ1-5	many	-	TGTGCCAGCAGCCTAGGGAGTTTACATCAGCCCCAGCATTTT	CASSLGSLHQPQHF
TRBV6-2/TRBV6-3	TRBJ1-1	-	-	TGTGCCAGCAGTTTCGAGGGAGCATTGAACACTGAAGCTTTCTTT	CASSFEGALNTEAFF
TRBV6-2/TRBV6-3	TRBJ2-2	few	-	TGTGCCAGCAGTCCGACTATCCGGGAGCTGTTTTTT	CASSPTIRELFF
TRBV7-6	TRBJ1-6	once	TRBD1	TGTGCCAGCAGCTTACAGGACAGGGCCCAAAATTCACCCCTCCACTTT	CASSLQDRAQNSPLHF
TRBV25-1	TRBJ2-1	-	TRBD1	TGTGCCAGCAGCGGACACCACGGGACAGGGGGATACAATGAGCAGTTCTTC	CASSGHHGTGGYNEQFF
TRBV5-1	TRBJ1-1	few	TRBD1	TGCGCCAGCAGCTTGAGGTGGACAGGGGTAATGAACACTGAAGCTTTCTTT	CASSLRWTGVMNTEAFF
TRBV7-2	TRBJ2-3	-	TRBD1	TGTGCCAGCACCGACCGGACAGGGGCCAGCAGGGCAGATACGCAGTATTTT	CASTDRTGASRADTQYF
TRBV12-3/TRBV12-4	TRBJ1-2	-	-	TGTGCCAGCATCAAGGGTCGGGGAGGCTACACCTTC	CASIKGRGGYTF
TRBV6-2/TRBV6-3	TRBJ2-2	few	-	TGTGCCAGCAGTTACTCGAGAAACACCGGGGAGCTGTTTTTT	CASSYSRNTGELFF
TRBV6-5	TRBJ2-3	few	-	TGTGCCAGCAGTCCACAGGGCTTCAGCACAGATACGCAGTATTTT	CASSPQGFSTDTQYF
TRBV25-1	TRBJ1-2	-	-	TGTGCCAGCAGCCGGAAAGGGACCCCCTCGGGGAAGGGCTACACCTTC	CASSRKGTPSGKGYTF
TRBV30	TRBJ2-3	-	-	TGTGCCTGGAGTTCACGACGCGCAGATACGCAGTATTTT	CAWSSRRADTQYF
TRBV7-3	TRBJ2-4	few	-	TGTGCCAGCAGCTTAGGGGGGGCCCAAAACATTCAGTACTTC	CASSLGGAQNIQYF
TRBV7-9	TRBJ1-1	-	-	TGTGCCAGCAGTTCAGGTGGGAGGTGGAACACTGAAGCTTTCTTT	CASSSGGRWNTEAFF
TRBV29-1	TRBJ1-1	few	-	TGCAGCGTTGGAAAGGGGGGCACTGAAGCTTTCTTT	CSVGKGGTEAFF
TRBV2	TRBJ2-5	-	TRBD1	TGTGCCAGCATCAGGGGGCAGGGGGAGACCCAGTACTTC	CASIRGQGETQYF
TRBV10-1	TRBJ2-1	-	TRBD2	TGCGCCAGCAGTGAGTCGGGGACTAGCGAATACAATGAGCAGTTCTTC	CASSESGTSEYNEQFF
TRBV4-3	TRBJ1-1	-	-	TGCGCCAGCAGCCATGGCCTATGGACAGACTACACTGAAGCTTTCTTT	CASSHGLWTDYTEAFF
TRBV20-1	TRBJ2-3	many	-	TGCAGTGCTAGCGGGGGCATCAGGGCAGATACGCAGTATTTT	CSASGGIRADTQYF
TRBV5-1	TRBJ2-1	many	-	TGCGCCAGCAGCTTACCGGGGTCCGGCTCCTACAATGAGCAGTTCTTC	CASSLPGSGSYNEQFF
TRBV4-1	TRBJ1-6	-	-	TGCGCCAGCAGCCTGCGGACGGGAACTAATTCACCCCTCCACTTT	CASSLRTGTNSPLHF
TRBV6-2/TRBV6-3	TRBJ2-1	-	TRBD2	TGTGCCAGCAGAGACAGCGGGGGGGCCTGGGAAGAGCAGTTCTTC	CASRDSGGAWEEQFF
TRBV25-1	TRBJ2-3	-	-	TGTGCCAGCAGTGACCCAACCGCGGCAGATACGCAGTATTTT	CASSDPTAADTQYF
TRBV11-2	TRBJ1-4	few	-	TGTGCCAGCAGCCCGAGGACCACAACTAATGAAAAACTGTTTTTT	CASSPRTTTNEKLFF
TRBV4-1	TRBJ2-1	-	-	TGCGCCAGCAGCCAAGCGGGTTTCCCTAACTACAATGAGCAGTTCTTC	CASSQAGFPNYNEQFF
TRBV12-3/TRBV12-4	TRBJ1-6	few	TRBD1	TGTGCCAGCAGTCGGACAGGGCTCAATTCACCCCTCCACTTT	CASSRTGLNSPLHF
TRBV4-2	TRBJ1-3	-	-	TGTGCCAGCAGCCAAGGTTGGACAGAGACCAGCTCTGGAAACACCATATATTTT	CASSQGWTETSSGNTIYF
TRBV7-9	TRBJ1-2	-	TRBD1	TGTGCCAGCAGCTTACTCCGGGACAGGGATGGCTACACCTTC	CASSLLRDRDGYTF
TRBV3-1	TRBJ2-2	few	TRBD2	TGTGCCAGCAGCCAAGGCCATACCGGGACTAGGGACACCGGGGAGCTGTTTTTT	CASSQGHTGTRDTGELFF